This TCR beta chain was captured in a study of T-cell reconstitution after alpha-beta-depleted transplantation in children. Remarks on this clonotype: One base away lies a much larger clone, so this may be a sequencing read error.

This CDR3 contains 12 residues. Trimming removed 7 bases at V and 15 bases at J, with 18 bases between. The authors prepared the TCRbeta library with unique molecular identifiers. One entry per CDR3 protein, called by TCRdb with MiXCR from the PCR reads. The sample contains hundreds of thousands of distinct CDR3 sequences, about 15% of which appear only once. The chain combines TRBV12-3 or TRBV12-4 with TRBJ2-2; D may be TRBD1 or TRBD2 (5 bases each). The origin of this receptor is a human donor who donated a stem cell graft to a child with acute myeloid leukemia. The source was PBMCs from the stem cell graft donor, collected from the stem cell graft. This CDR3 is CASTYGTFEMFF. Written as DNA, the CDR3 is TGTGCCAGCACCTATGGGACGTTCGAGATGTTTTTT.